The T cell receptor (beta chain) described here comes from a study of regulatory T cells in long-lasting Graves disease. Combining iRepertoire HTBI primers with Arm-PCR of CDR3 regions, the authors built TCR beta libraries. TCRdb independently ran MiXCR on the multiplex PCR reads; one entry per CDR3 protein. The sample includes about 660,000 distinct CDR3 sequences, about 32% of them seen just once. Time point noted: persistent/refractory GD, antithyroid drugs over 5 years with positive TRAb. Scientists built the TCR library using RNA that was extracted from PBMCs. Nine milliliters of peripheral blood went into EDTA tubes. The CDR3 extends over 16 amino acids. Germline lookup yields CDR1 ENHRY and CDR2 SYGVKD. V was pared by 6 bases and J by 5 bases, with 9 bases of the junction left unmatched.

The sample consisted of peripheral blood mononuclear cells (PBMCs), taken when the disease was refractory, from a patient treated with antithyroid drugs. The chain joins TRBV10-3 to TRBJ2-5; 13 bases agree with TRBD2. The sequence was obtained from a female donor with Graves disease. This chain's CDR3 is CAIRGLAGDESETQYF. CDR3 in DNA: TGTGCCATCAGAGGACTAGCGGGAGATGAAAGTGAGACCCAGTACTTC.